One sample yielded the 10 T cell receptor beta chains listed below, sequenced in a study of glioma-infiltrating T cells after dendritic cell vaccination. TCRdb's table, derived via immunoSEQ multiplex PCR, lists solely in-frame clones and lacks some. In the table there are approximately 90,000 clones, about 84% of which are singletons. Sequenced here: blood, sampled before dendritic cell vaccination. These receptors came from a human donor with glioblastoma.

This chain connects TRBV4-2 to TRBJ1-2; TRBD1 might be the D (6 bases). The V end was cut by 1 base, the J end by 3 bases, with 9 bases between. The germline gives CDR1 LGHNA, CDR2 YNFKEQ. This CDR3 comprises 14 residues. CDR3 DNA sequence: TGTGCCAGCAGCCAAGCGGACAGTTACTATGGCTACACCTTC. Encoded protein: CASSQADSYYGYTF.

The gene calls are TRBV5-1 and TRBJ2-1; D call uncertain. V was shortened by 5 bases and J by 5 bases, with 8 bases between the two germline ends. Germline CDR1 is SGHRS and CDR2 is YFSETQ. The CDR3 covers 12 residues. This chain's CDR3 is CASRNFNNEQFF. The DNA of the CDR3 is TGCGCCAGCAGGAACTTCAACAATGAGCAGTTCTTC.

This clone was recorded a few times. The chain carries TRBV27 and TRBJ2-2; a weak D match, TRBD2 (5 bases). V dropped 0 bases and J dropped 4 bases, with 18 bases sitting between them. The CDR3 runs 18 residues. Germline V gene lookup returns CDR1 MNHEY and CDR2 SMNVEV (reference sequence). The CDR3 DNA follows: TGTGCCAGCAGTTTATCAACCCCCGGTTGGGGAGCCACCGGGGAGCTGTTTTTT. Protein sequence: CASSLSTPGWGATGELFF.

This chain connects TRBV10-3 to TRBJ1-2, with D unclear. CDR3 length: 13 residues. Trimming removed 10 bases at V and 3 bases at J, with 15 bases between. Per the germline V gene, CDR1 is ENHRY and CDR2 is SYGVKD. Here the CDR3 DNA reads TGTGCCACCTTTACTTTACCGGACTATGGCTACACCTTC. Translation: CATFTLPDYGYTF.

This chain joins TRBV10-3 and TRBJ1-4; 8 nucleotides agree with TRBD1. Germline CDR1 is ENHRY and CDR2 is SYGVKD. The ends lost 10 bases at V and 6 bases at J; junction bases unmatched: 10. The CDR3 covers 14 residues. CDR3 region: CATKGTGGDEKLFF. The CDR3 DNA is TGTGCCACCAAGGGGACAGGCGGGGATGAAAAACTGTTTTTT.

Details on this clone: Germline and junction disagree at one end, which may indicate a read error. The V call is TRBV5-6, the J call TRBJ2-3; 9 bases map to TRBD1. The V gene's germline CDR1 is SGHDT and CDR2 YYEEEE. The CDR3 spans 16 residues. CDR3 residues: CAGSLVGTGITDTQYF. Written as DNA, the CDR3 is TGTGCCGGCAGCTTGGTGGGGACAGGGATCACAGATACGCAGTATTTT. The full variable domain, rest sourced from reference TRBV5-6 and TRBJ2-3, is DAGVTQSPTHLIKTRGQQVTLRCSPKSGHDTVSWYQQALGQGPQFIFQYYEEEERQRGNFPDRFSGHQFPNYSSELNVNALLLGDSALYLCAGSLVGTGITDTQYFGPGTRLTVL.

This chain uses TRBV7-9 with TRBJ2-2; TRBD2 might be the D (5 bases). This CDR3 spans 17 amino acids. V gave up 1 base and J gave up 2 bases, with 14 bases separating them. CDR1 and CDR2 (germline): SEHNR, FQNEAQ (reference sequence). CDR3 in DNA: TGTGCCAGCAGCTTAGGAGGGTCAGCTACTAACACCGGGGAGCTGTTTTTT. Protein product: CASSLGGSATNTGELFF.

The rearrangement joins TRBV6-5 to TRBJ1-3; D is possibly TRBD1 (6 bases). The CDR3 consists of 14 residues. Germline assignment: CDR1 MNHEY and CDR2 SVGAGI. The V and J ends lost 6 bases and 4 bases respectively, with 13 bases between them. CDR3 region: CASSPGTLGNTIYF. The CDR3 DNA reads TGTGCCAGCAGCCCCGGGACATTAGGAAACACCATATATTTT.

The chain links TRBV5-4 to TRBJ2-7, with D perhaps TRBD2 (7 bases). This CDR3 spans 15 amino acids. CDR1 and CDR2 (germline): SGHNT, YYREEE (reference sequence). Trimming stripped 4 bases from V and 4 bases from J, with 18 bases between. Here the CDR3 DNA reads TGTGCCAGCAGCGTTCGGCGGGGGCAGCCTTACGAGCAGTACTTC. Its translation is CASSVRRGQPYEQYF.

V gene TRBV11-2 combines with J gene TRBJ2-5, with TRBD1 matching 8 bases. Germline CDR1 is SGHAT and CDR2 is FQNNGV. V lost 2 bases to trimming and J lost 5 bases; unmatched junction nucleotides: 7. The CDR3 is made up of 15 amino acids. The CDR3 region has the DNA TGTGCCAGCAGCTTACCACAGGGGGTCGGTGAGACCCAGTACTTC. It yields the protein CASSLPQGVGETQYF.